The clone carrying this T cell receptor (beta chain) has a handful of counts. RNA extraction gave at least 6 micrograms of total RNA per sample. This specimen belongs to a study of blood T cells in healthy people across ages. A second PCR, run for roughly 7 to 12 cycles, used a sample-barcoded 5' primer plus a J-beta primer mix. Each cDNA molecule was tagged by a template-switch adaptor with 12 random nucleotides. There were at least 2.5 million CDR3-containing paired-end reads obtained from each sample. TCRdb passed the 5' RACE reads through MiXCR, listing each CDR3 protein once. The table shows over 600,000 distinct CDR3 sequences, with roughly 21% occurring only once. Looked up from germline, CDR1 is SGDLS and CDR2 is YYNGEE. The CDR3 sequence is 16 residues long. With V trimmed by 4 bases and J by 5 bases, 11 bases remained unmatched.

Sequencing used blood. This TCR came from a man aged 65 to 79 in good health. The chain uses TRBV9 and TRBJ2-2; 7 nucleotides match TRBD1. The CDR3 reads CASSKGDRVRTGELFF. The CDR3 DNA sequence: TGTGCCAGCAGCAAAGGAGACAGGGTGCGGACCGGGGAGCTGTTTTTT.